The next 21 T cell receptor beta chains were all read from a single sample in a study of T cells in Graves' hyperthyroidism and ophthalmopathy (dated 2019 in TCRdb). The method was multiplex PCR. Data came from an Illumina HiSeq 2000. The TCR beta CDR3 regions were amplified from the RNA transcripts. The TCR CDR3 was subjected to a first round of RT-PCR using the HTBI primer set and the Qiagen OneStep RT-PCR kit. The raw public reads went through TCRdb reprocessing: fastp at Q25, MiXCR clone calling, in-frame beta chains kept. Each CDR3 protein appears once, grouped with its most common genes and DNA. This sample holds hundreds of thousands of distinct CDR3 sequences; roughly 14% were observed only once. Together, the top ten hold 13% to 15% of the sample. The sample comprised blood. These receptors all come from a woman in her late teens or twenties with Graves' hyperthyroidism.

This clonotype was counted many times. J is TRBJ1-2 and V is TRBV12-3 or TRBV12-4, with TRBD1 identical over 10 bases. V was pared by 5 bases and J by 5 bases, with 8 bases of the junction left unmatched. The CDR3 length is 15 residues. CDR3 sequence reads: CASSRTDRGGYGYTF. The CDR3 DNA reads as TGTGCCAGCAGTCGTACGGACAGGGGGGGATATGGCTACACCTTC.

The chain combines TRBV20-1 with TRBJ2-5; 7 bases align to TRBD2. V lost 1 base to trimming and J lost 5 bases; unmatched junction nucleotides: 13. The CDR3 spans 16 residues. Per germline, CDR1 DFQATT and CDR2 SNEGSKA (reference sequence). This CDR3 reads CSARVRGRAPKETQYF. The DNA of the CDR3 is TGCAGTGCTAGAGTGAGAGGGAGGGCCCCAAAGGAGACCCAGTACTTC.

This clonotype was picked up many times. This chain links TRBV24-1 with TRBJ2-1; D may be TRBD2 (6 bases). CDR3 length: 13 residues. Germline CDR1 is KGHDR and CDR2 is SFDVKD. The V gene lost 8 bases and the J gene lost 6 bases, with 13 bases spanning the gap. CDR3 loop: CATNLQRANEQFF. The CDR3 DNA is TGTGCCACCAATTTACAGCGGGCCAATGAGCAGTTCTTC.

The chain links TRBV7-9 to TRBJ2-1; D perhaps matches TRBD2 (6 bases). V was trimmed by 2 bases and J by 3 bases, leaving 17 bases between them. CDR3 length equals 17 residues. Germline V gives CDR1 SEHNR, CDR2 FQNEAQ (reference sequence). CDR3 DNA: TGTGCCAGCAGCTTATTTGGGCGGGGAACTCTCTACAATGAGCAGTTCTTC. It codes for CASSLFGRGTLYNEQFF.

The chain carries TRBV19 and TRBJ1-2; D call uncertain. Germline assignment: CDR1 LNHDA and CDR2 SQIVND (reference sequence). V shed 6 bases and J shed 7 bases, with 15 bases lying between them. The CDR3 runs to 13 residues. DNA for the CDR3: TGTGCCAGTAGCATGACTTCCCTAGGTGGCTACACCTTC. This sequence encodes CASSMTSLGGYTF.

The chain uses TRBV20-1 and TRBJ2-7; tentatively, D is TRBD1 or TRBD2 (6 bases each). Trimming removed 0 bases from V and 0 bases from J, with 15 bases in between. The CDR3 consists of 16 residues. CDR1 and CDR2 (germline): DFQATT, SNEGSKA (reference sequence). CDR3 sequence: CSAREPEGGSSYEQYF. CDR3 coding DNA: TGCAGTGCTAGAGAACCCGAGGGGGGTTCCTCCTACGAGCAGTACTTC.

This clonotype was seen more than once but under ten times. V usage is TRBV6-1 and J usage is TRBJ2-6, with D possibly matching TRBD1 (6 bases). The CDR3 is 15 residues long. Germline V CDR1 and CDR2: MNHNS, SASEGT. With 6 bases removed from V and 3 bases from J, the gap between germline ends came to 12 bases. The CDR3, as DNA: TGTGCCAGCAGACAACAGGGTATTGGGGCCAACGTCCTGACTTTC. This encodes CASRQQGIGANVLTF.

Many counts were recorded for this clonotype. The rearrangement links TRBV18 to TRBJ1-1; D is perhaps TRBD1 (5 bases). CDR3 length: 14 amino acids. Germline V CDR1 and CDR2: KGHSH, LQKENI. The ends were cut back, 3 bases at V and 6 bases at J, with 14 bases in the middle. As DNA, the CDR3 is TGTGCCAGCTCACCCCCCGGGGGGAGGCCTGAAGCTTTCTTT. Translation: CASSPPGGRPEAFF.

The sample holds many counts of this clonotype. V usage is TRBV11-3 and J usage is TRBJ2-3; 8 bases fit TRBD1. Germline trimming cut 6 bases from V and 5 bases from J; bases unmatched to any gene: 7. Germline V CDR1 and CDR2: SGHNT, YENEEA. The CDR3 spans 14 residues. The CDR3 sequence: CASSPGGSKDTQYF. CDR3 bases: TGTGCCAGCAGTCCAGGGGGCTCGAAAGATACGCAGTATTTT.

The genes are TRBV4-1 and TRBJ2-3, with D possibly TRBD2 on 5 matching bases. This CDR3 has 15 residues. V was pared by 0 bases and J by 3 bases, with 10 bases between. Germline CDR1 reads MGHRA; CDR2 reads YSYEKL. The CDR3 nucleotides are TGCGCCAGCAGCCAAGACCCCCGGACTACAGATACGCAGTATTTT. Amino acids: CASSQDPRTTDTQYF.

This clonotype appeared many times. CDR3 in amino acids: CASSQQSRETGELFF. CDR3 in DNA: TGTGCCAGCAGCCAGCAGAGCAGGGAAACCGGGGAGCTGTTTTTT. The chain has TRBV7-2 and TRBJ2-2; possible D gene TRBD1, 5 bases. The germline V gene encodes CDR1 SGHTA and CDR2 FQGNSA. The V end was cut by 5 bases, the J end by 5 bases, with 15 bases between. The CDR3 consists of 15 residues.

The V call is TRBV29-1, the J call TRBJ2-3; TRBD1 agrees at 7 bases. This CDR3 is 14 amino acids long. Trimming removed 6 bases from V and 3 bases from J; junction bases left unmatched: 9. The V gene's germline CDR1 is SQVTM and CDR2 ANQGSEA. CDR3 nucleotide sequence: TGCAGCGTCATCCGACAGGGTCGAACAGATACGCAGTATTTT. The encoded protein is CSVIRQGRTDTQYF.

The sample holds many counts of this clonotype. The chain joins TRBV11-2 to TRBJ2-7; 12 nucleotides align to TRBD2. Germline CDR1 reads SGHAT; CDR2 reads FQNNGV. There are 16 residues in the CDR3. Trimming at V came to 5 bases and at J to 3 bases, leaving 8 bases not matched to a gene. The CDR3 DNA reads as TGTGCCAGCAGCCCCCGGACTAGCGGGACGGTCTACGAGCAGTACTTC. It translates to CASSPRTSGTVYEQYF.

This clonotype was picked up many times. The gene calls are TRBV12-3 or TRBV12-4 and TRBJ2-3; possible D gene TRBD1, 6 bases. The CDR3 has 14 residues. Deletions cut 3 bases from V and 4 bases from J, with 11 bases between. The CDR3 spells CASSFRRGSDTQYF. CDR3 bases: TGTGCCAGCAGTTTTCGCAGGGGTTCAGATACGCAGTATTTT.

This clonotype was seen repeatedly, ten times or more. V and J are TRBV11-2 and TRBJ2-5; 13 bases agree with TRBD2. The length of the CDR3 is 15 residues. Germline V gene lookup returns CDR1 SGHAT and CDR2 FQNNGV. Trimming removed 7 bases from V and 5 bases from J; junction bases left unmatched: 7. The CDR3 protein is CASIGLAGVGETQYF. The CDR3 region has the DNA TGTGCCAGCATCGGACTAGCGGGAGTCGGGGAGACCCAGTACTTC. Based on the CDR3 plus reference TRBV11-2 and TRBJ2-5, the full variable domain is EAGVAQSPRYKIIEKRQSVAFWCNPISGHATLYWYQQILGQGPKLLIQFQNNGVVDDSQLPKDRFSAERLKGVDSTLKIQPAKLEDSAVYLCASIGLAGVGETQYFGPGTRLLVL.

The J gene is TRBJ1-6, the V gene TRBV6-1; a possible D gene is TRBD1 (5 bases). The germline CDR1 and CDR2 sequences are MNHNS and SASEGT. V was pared by 5 bases and J by 8 bases, with 19 bases between. The CDR3 has 16 residues. The CDR3 DNA reads as TGTGCCAGCAGTTTCACTACCGGGACGCATCATTCACCCCTCCACTTT. Encoded protein: CASSFTTGTHHSPLHF.

The sample holds many counts of this clonotype. The chain is built from TRBV4-3 and TRBJ2-3; D gene ambiguous. Germline V gene lookup returns CDR1 LGHNA and CDR2 YSLEER. The V end lost 4 bases, the J end lost 2 bases, and 13 bases lay between the germline ends. The CDR3 has 15 amino acids. In DNA, the CDR3 is TGCGCCAGCAGCCTCAAGAAGGGCCACACAGATACGCAGTATTTT. Translating gives CASSLKKGHTDTQYF.

This clonotype was detected many times. The chain employs TRBV18 and TRBJ2-1; 14 nucleotides agree with TRBD2. Germline V gene data show CDR1 as KGHSH and CDR2 as LQKENI. The CDR3 is 16 amino acids. The junction had 4 bases not matched to a gene; V was cut back by 2 bases and J by 7 bases. The CDR3 nucleotides are TGTGCCAGCTCACCAGGGACTAGCGGGGGCGGGAATGAGCAGTTCTTC. It encodes CASSPGTSGGGNEQFF.

This clonotype was seen a handful of times. The chain carries TRBV18 and TRBJ1-2, with 10 bases aligning to TRBD1. The CDR3 runs to 16 residues. Germline assignment: CDR1 KGHSH and CDR2 LQKENI. The trim removed 4 bases at V and 0 bases at J, leaving 5 bases unmatched. The CDR3 here is CASSRTGQGTNYGYTF. The CDR3 nucleotides read TGTGCCAGCTCACGTACGGGACAGGGGACTAACTATGGCTACACCTTC.

This clonotype was seen at least ten times. The rearrangement links TRBV3-1 to TRBJ1-1; D gene unclear. Trimming left V 6 bases short and J 4 bases short, with 9 bases between. Germline CDR1 and CDR2: LGHDT and YNNKEL (reference sequence). This CDR3 is built from 12 residues. In DNA, the CDR3 is TGTGCCAGCAGTCGGATGGGCACTGAAGCTTTCTTT. As protein: CASSRMGTEAFF. Filled out from reference TRBV3-1 and TRBJ1-1, the complete variable domain reads DTAVSQTPKYLVTQMGNDKSIKCEQNLGHDTMYWYKQDSKKFLKIMFSYNNKELIINETVPNRFSPKSPDKAHLNLHINSLELGDSAVYFCASSRMGTEAFFGQGTRLTVV.

A few counts support this clonotype. V is TRBV9 and J is TRBJ1-4; D might be TRBD1 (6 bases). Germline lookup yields CDR1 SGDLS and CDR2 YYNGEE. V was clipped by 0 bases and J by 8 bases, with 14 bases between them. This CDR3 contains 15 residues. CDR3 loop: CASSVDPGAGEKLFF. CDR3 sequence (DNA): TGTGCCAGCAGCGTAGATCCGGGGGCGGGGGAAAAACTGTTTTTT.